This TCR beta chain was captured by sequencing in a study of blood T cell repertoires in COVID-19. Turning to the study itself: The United States, Italy and Spain supplied acute and convalescent COVID-19 samples. Sample material is recorded as cDNA or gDNA derived from T cells, B-cell-depleted T cells, or PBMCs.

CDR1 is SGDLS, CDR2 YYNGEE, per germline. CDR3 length: 16 residues. V trimming: 2 bases; J trimming: 11 bases; junction bases outside the gene matches: 15. Original handling: Quantification of nucleated cells was approximated via reference gene primer amplification. Sequencing used immunoSEQ multiplex PCR; TCRdb keeps in-frame clones, though not all of them. For V, J and clone size, that table is used; D and trimming come from the DNA. In the table there are roughly 150,000 clones, 85% to 90% of which are singletons. This clonotype was sampled from a woman aged 40 to 55 with acute or convalescent COVID-19. The rearrangement uses TRBV9 and TRBJ2-3; 9 bases line up with TRBD2. Sequencing was done on a sample of peripheral blood. CDR3 DNA sequence: TGTGCCAGCAGCGTCCGGACTAGCGCCTTAAGCAGGGAGCAGTATTTT. Encoded protein: CASSVRTSALSREQYF.